Only a few counts were recorded for the clone carrying this T cell receptor (beta chain). The record originates from a study of HIV-infected patients and healthy controls. MiXCR was run by TCRdb on the 5' RACE reads, yielding one entry per CDR3 protein. Of about 67,000 distinct CDR3 sequences in the sample, approximately 16% were seen once. The TCR was taken from a human donor in good health. Sequences were obtained from CD4+ T cells from blood.

The CDR3: CASSYSGQGRVQPQHF. CDR3 DNA: TGTGCCAGCAGTTACTCTGGACAGGGTCGAGTTCAGCCCCAGCATTTT. V gene TRBV6-2 or TRBV6-3 combines with J gene TRBJ1-5; TRBD1 matches 8 bases. CDR3 length: 16 amino acids. CDR1 and CDR2 (germline): MNHEY, SVGEGT. Trimming at V came to 0 bases and at J to 6 bases, leaving 7 bases not matched to a gene.